Below, 32 T cell receptor beta chains from the same sample are listed, as sequenced in a study of blood T cell repertoires in COVID-19. TCRdb keeps only in-frame clones here, not all; method: immunoSEQ multiplex PCR. Counted here are 110,000 or so clones, about nine tenths occurring once; the ten biggest clones make up approximately 4.2%. Material: peripheral blood. The source of these receptors is a woman aged 45-65 years with acute or convalescent COVID-19.

V gene TRBV2 combines with J gene TRBJ1-1, with D possibly TRBD1 on 6 matching bases. The germline V and J ends were trimmed by 6 bases and 3 bases, with 23 bases remaining between them. The CDR3 is 17 residues long. Per germline, CDR1 SNHLY and CDR2 FYNNEI. CDR3 region: CASRITGLVVSDTEAFF. The DNA of the CDR3 is TGTGCCAGCAGGATAACAGGGTTGGTCGTATCGGACACTGAAGCTTTCTTT.

In its sample, this clone was seen once. The chain joins TRBV28 to TRBJ1-5, with D possibly being TRBD1 (6 bases). CDR3 size: 16 residues. V was trimmed by 6 bases and J by 0 bases, leaving 15 bases between them. In germline, CDR1 is MDHEN, CDR2 SYDVKM. CDR3 amino acids: CASSLTGDYSNQPQHF. As DNA, the CDR3 is TGTGCCAGCAGCCTGACAGGTGATTATAGCAATCAGCCCCAGCATTTT.

This chain links TRBV24-1 with TRBJ2-1; D uncertain. This CDR3 region has 16 residues. Germline loops: CDR1 KGHDR, CDR2 SFDVKD. V lost 6 bases and J lost 0, with 14 bases in between. The CDR3 loop is CATSPLVTSSYNEQFF. In DNA, the CDR3 is TGTGCCACCAGTCCATTAGTTACGAGCTCCTACAATGAGCAGTTCTTC.

The chain combines TRBV3-1 (or the pseudogene TRBV3-2) with TRBJ1-4; unclear D gene. CDR1 is LGHDT, CDR2 YNNKEL, per germline (reference sequence). Trimming cost V 4 bases and J 4 bases, with 13 bases left between them. The CDR3 is 15 amino acids. In DNA form, the CDR3 reads TGTGCCAGCAGCCCTTACCCGTCGAGTAATGAAAAACTGTTTTTT. Its protein product is CASSPYPSSNEKLFF.

The chain uses TRBV6-5 and TRBJ1-1, with 11 bases fitting TRBD1. Germline lookup yields CDR1 MNHEY and CDR2 SVGAGI. V lost 5 bases and J lost 5; bases outside the gene matches: 7. This CDR3 comprises 15 residues. In DNA, the CDR3 is TGTGCCAGCAGTACTCCGGGACAGGGGGGGACTGAAGCTTTCTTT. It specifies CASSTPGQGGTEAFF.

The chain recombines TRBV7-2 with TRBJ2-3; 9 bases map to TRBD2. CDR3 length: 16 amino acids. With 2 bases clipped from V and 3 bases from J, the junction kept 6 bases outside the gene matches. Germline V lookup: CDR1 SGHTA, CDR2 FQGNSA. CDR3 bases: TGTGCCAGCAGCTTATGGTATAGCGGGAGTACAGATACGCAGTATTTT. This encodes CASSLWYSGSTDTQYF.

J is TRBJ1-2 and V is TRBV2; D remains ambiguous. The CDR3 spans 12 residues. Trimming took 6 bases from V and 1 from J, leaving 6 bases between them. Per the germline V gene, CDR1 is SNHLY and CDR2 is FYNNEI. The CDR3 nucleotides read TGTGCCAGCAGCCAGTATAACTATGGCTACACCTTC. Amino acid sequence: CASSQYNYGYTF.

CDR3 nucleotide sequence: TGTGCCAGCAGCCTCCAGGGGGCTAGAAGGAACACTGAAGCTTTCTTT. This gives the protein CASSLQGARRNTEAFF. V and J are TRBV3-1 (or the pseudogene TRBV3-2) and TRBJ1-1; 8 bases fit TRBD1. V gave up 4 bases and J gave up 1 base; unmatched junction bases: 8. The V gene's germline CDR1 is LGHDT and CDR2 YNNKEL (reference sequence). The CDR3 has 16 residues.

The rearrangement uses TRBV2 and TRBJ1-1, with D possibly being TRBD1 (6 bases). Looked up from germline, CDR1 is SNHLY and CDR2 is FYNNEI. V lost 6 bases to trimming and J lost 6 bases, with 14 bases between them. CDR3 length: 13 residues. The CDR3 DNA sequence: TGTGCCAGCAGGCCCGGGACAACCCCTGAAGCTTTCTTT. Its protein is CASRPGTTPEAFF.

This clone came up a few times. The gene calls are TRBV11-2 and TRBJ1-2; D is perhaps TRBD1 (5 bases). Germline CDR1 and CDR2: SGHAT and FQNNGV. Trimming left V 3 bases short and J 11 bases short, with 7 bases between. The CDR3 extends over 10 amino acids. The CDR3 DNA reads TGTGCCAGCAGCTTGGAGGGGTACACCTTC. Translating gives CASSLEGYTF.

The rearrangement joins TRBV28 to TRBJ1-2; TRBD1 matches at 9 bases. Looked up from germline, CDR1 is MDHEN and CDR2 is SYDVKM. The CDR3 spans 16 residues. The junction had 10 bases not matched to a gene; V was cut back by 5 bases and J by 3 bases. The CDR3 nucleotides read TGTGCCAGCAGTCACCGGGACAGGGTTTCGGACTATGGCTACACCTTC. It encodes CASSHRDRVSDYGYTF.

V gene TRBV7-2 combines with J gene TRBJ2-7; 11 bases line up with TRBD2. The J segment lost 1 base and the V segment lost 5 bases, leaving 4 bases of the junction unmatched. Germline assignment: CDR1 SGHTA and CDR2 FQGNSA. The CDR3 spans 15 residues. This CDR3 reads CASSALAGGSYEQYF. The CDR3 coding sequence is TGTGCCAGCAGCGCCTTAGCGGGAGGGTCCTACGAGCAGTACTTC.

This clone has only a few counts. V and J are TRBV3-1 (or the pseudogene TRBV3-2) and TRBJ2-7, with 12 positions matching TRBD1. Germline V gene lookup returns CDR1 LGHDT and CDR2 YNNKEL (reference sequence). The CDR3 sequence is 13 residues long. The V segment lost 4 bases and the J segment 7 bases; nucleotides outside the gene matches: 2. The CDR3 sequence: CASSPGQGAEQYF. CDR3 nucleotides: TGTGCCAGCAGCCCGGGACAGGGGGCAGAGCAGTACTTC.

This chain connects TRBV28 to TRBJ1-2; D gene uncertain. This CDR3 region has 11 residues. V shed 5 bases and J shed 7 bases, with 8 bases lying between them. CDR1 and CDR2 (germline): MDHEN, SYDVKM. CDR3: CASSDIGGYTF. CDR3 DNA sequence: TGTGCCAGCAGTGACATTGGTGGCTACACCTTC.

The chain joins TRBV12-3 or TRBV12-4 to TRBJ2-7, with D tentatively TRBD1 (6 bases). There are 11 residues in the CDR3. V lost 6 bases and J 12 bases, leaving 15 bases between the germline ends. CDR3 residues: CASRSTGNSYF. CDR3 nucleotides: TGTGCCAGCAGGTCGACAGGCAATTCGTACTTC.

The chain combines TRBV2 with TRBJ1-2; D call uncertain. The V gene lost 1 base and the J gene lost 2 bases, with 5 bases spanning the gap. Germline-derived CDR1 and CDR2 are SNHLY and FYNNEI. The CDR3 extends over 13 amino acids. The CDR3 is CASSEGLNYGYTF. In nucleotides, the CDR3 is TGTGCCAGCAGTGAAGGACTGAACTATGGCTACACCTTC.

The CDR3 DNA is TGTGCCAGCAGCTTAGGGGGACAGGGATTTACTGAAGCTTTCTTT. Its translation is CASSLGGQGFTEAFF. The chain uses TRBV7-9 and TRBJ1-1; 9 bases are a match to TRBD1. Germline V gene data show CDR1 as SEHNR and CDR2 as FQNEAQ (reference sequence). V lost 1 base to trimming and J lost 5 bases; unmatched junction nucleotides: 5. The CDR3 is made up of 15 amino acids.

The sample holds one count of this clone. The rearrangement links TRBV5-1 to TRBJ1-2, with D tentatively TRBD1 (5 bases). CDR3 length: 14 amino acids. Germline CDR1 and CDR2: SGHRS and YFSETQ. V was cut by 3 bases and J by 2 bases, with 11 bases left in between. The chain's CDR3 is CASSSNPGNYGYTF. The CDR3 nucleotides are TGCGCCAGCAGCTCTAACCCAGGGAACTATGGCTACACCTTC.

The V call is TRBV2, the J call TRBJ2-2; TRBD1 aligns across 7 bases. Germline CDR1 SNHLY, CDR2 FYNNEI. J gave up 3 bases and V 7 bases, and 5 bases lay outside the gene matches. The CDR3 has 14 residues. The CDR3 sequence is CASKGQLDTGELFF. For the CDR3, the DNA is TGTGCCAGCAAGGGACAGTTAGACACCGGGGAGCTGTTTTTT. The entire variable domain, with the rest obtained from reference TRBV2 and TRBJ2-2, is as follows: EPEVTQTPSHQVTQMGQEVILRCVPISNHLYFYWYRQILGQKVEFLVSFYNNEISEKSEIFDDQFSVERPDGSNFTLKIRSTKLEDSAMYFCASKGQLDTGELFFGEGSRLTVL.

The V call is TRBV19, the J call TRBJ1-2, with TRBD1 identical over 7 bases. V dropped 4 bases and J dropped 8; count of bases not matched to a gene: 7. Germline V gives CDR1 LNHDA, CDR2 SQIVND (reference sequence). The CDR3 has 13 amino acids. CDR3: CASSTTGEQGYTF. The CDR3 nucleotides read TGTGCCAGTAGTACCACAGGGGAGCAGGGCTACACCTTC.

This clone was seen once. The rearrangement uses TRBV5-6 and TRBJ1-5; D is possibly TRBD1 (5 bases). The germline V and J ends were trimmed by 1 base and 3 bases, with 17 bases remaining between them. Germline CDR1 SGHDT, CDR2 YYEEEE. This CDR3 comprises 17 residues. The DNA of the CDR3 is TGTGCCAGCAGCTTGATGTATAGGGACTTTGACAATCAGCCCCAGCATTTT. Translated, it gives CASSLMYRDFDNQPQHF.

V usage is TRBV7-9 and J usage is TRBJ1-6; D may be TRBD1 (5 bases). The V gene lost 5 bases and the J gene lost 0 bases, with 14 bases spanning the gap. The CDR3 is 17 residues long. In germline, CDR1 is SEHNR, CDR2 FQNEAQ (reference sequence). The DNA of the CDR3 is TGTGCCAGCAGCGGAGCCGGGGGGGTCTCCTATAATTCACCCCTCCACTTT. Translating gives CASSGAGGVSYNSPLHF.

The genes are TRBV5-4 and TRBJ2-2; 9 nucleotides match TRBD1. Germline loops: CDR1 SGHNT, CDR2 YYREEE (reference sequence). The trim removed 3 bases at V and 5 bases at J, leaving 5 bases unmatched. The CDR3 totals 15 residues. CDR3 in amino acids: CASSSGQGFTGELFF. The DNA for the CDR3 is TGTGCCAGCAGCTCGGGACAGGGTTTTACCGGGGAGCTGTTTTTT.

This clone has just a few counts. The chain recombines TRBV6-5 with TRBJ1-1; D is perhaps TRBD1 (5 bases). The length of the CDR3 is 14 residues. Germline loops: CDR1 MNHEY, CDR2 SVGAGI. Trimming shortened V by 0 bases and J by 4 bases, and 9 bases separated the two germline ends. DNA of the CDR3: TGTGCCAGCAGTTACTCGGGAGGGGCCACTGAAGCTTTCTTT. This encodes CASSYSGGATEAFF.

This clone is a singleton in its sample. The chain joins TRBV9 to TRBJ1-6, with TRBD1 matching 8 bases. Germline loops: CDR1 SGDLS, CDR2 YYNGEE. This CDR3 spans 14 amino acids. Unmatched junction bases numbered 5, after V lost 6 bases and J lost 6 bases. Here the CDR3 DNA reads TGTGCCAGCACCGGACAGGGATTTAATTCACCCCTCCACTTT. This codes for CASTGQGFNSPLHF.

The V and J genes are TRBV30 and TRBJ1-5; the match to TRBD1 covers 7 bases. CDR1 is GTSNPN, CDR2 SVGIG, per germline (reference sequence). The CDR3 covers 16 residues. J gave up 0 bases and V 1 base, and 6 bases lay outside the gene matches. The CDR3 reads CAWSAGQSFSNQPQHF. DNA of the CDR3: TGTGCCTGGAGTGCGGGACAGAGTTTTAGCAATCAGCCCCAGCATTTT. The full variable domain, its missing parts supplied by reference TRBV30 and TRBJ1-5, is SQTIHQWPATLVQPVGSPLSLECTVEGTSNPNLYWYRQAAGRGLQLLFYSVGIGQISSEVPQNLSASRPQDRQFILSSKKLLLSDSGFYLCAWSAGQSFSNQPQHFGDGTRLSIL.

This clone was recorded only once. The chain joins TRBV18 to TRBJ2-7, with TRBD2 matching over 10 bases. CDR1 and CDR2 from the germline V gene are KGHSH and LQKENI. V lost 8 bases, J lost 0 bases, and 10 bases stayed unmatched. This CDR3 spans 16 amino acids. CDR3 amino acids: CASQLSSGSSSYEQYF. The DNA of the CDR3 is TGTGCCAGCCAACTATCTAGCGGGAGTAGCTCCTACGAGCAGTACTTC.

The rearrangement joins TRBV11-2 to TRBJ1-1; 7 nucleotides match TRBD1. From germline, CDR1 is SGHAT and CDR2 FQNNGV. This CDR3 region has 14 residues. Trimming at V came to 5 bases and at J to 8 bases, leaving 11 bases not matched to a gene. The CDR3 DNA is TGTGCCAGCAGCCCCTCCGGGACAGCCACCGAAGCTTTCTTT. Amino acid sequence: CASSPSGTATEAFF. The variable domain in full, completed from reference TRBV11-2 and TRBJ1-1, reads EAGVAQSPRYKIIEKRQSVAFWCNPISGHATLYWYQQILGQGPKLLIQFQNNGVVDDSQLPKDRFSAERLKGVDSTLKIQPAKLEDSAVYLCASSPSGTATEAFFGQGTRLTVV.

This clone was picked up one time. The rearrangement joins TRBV25-1 to TRBJ1-1; D gene uncertain. V was clipped by 5 bases and J by 2 bases, with 9 bases between them. Germline CDR1 MGHDK, CDR2 SYGVNS. This CDR3 contains 13 residues. The CDR3 protein is CASSLGRNTEAFF. The CDR3 DNA reads TGTGCCAGCAGTCTTGGCAGAAACACTGAAGCTTTCTTT.

The chain couples TRBV18 to TRBJ2-1; D is perhaps TRBD2 (6 bases). Germline CDR1 KGHSH, CDR2 LQKENI. This CDR3 spans 16 amino acids. The germline V and J ends were trimmed by 0 bases and 0 bases, with 9 bases remaining between them. The CDR3 DNA is TGTGCCAGCTCACCACCGGCGGGAACCTCCTACAATGAGCAGTTCTTC. This translates into CASSPPAGTSYNEQFF.

By share, this clone ranks as medium-sized. The chain joins TRBV2 to TRBJ2-3; D is unclear. This CDR3 is 15 amino acids long. Deletions cut 3 bases from V and 0 bases from J, with 10 bases between. Germline V gives CDR1 SNHLY, CDR2 FYNNEI. The DNA of the CDR3 is TGTGCCAGCAGTGACTGGCTGAGGAGCACAGATACGCAGTATTTT. Translating gives CASSDWLRSTDTQYF.

This clone has a single count. The chain employs TRBV2 and TRBJ1-4; 8 bases are shared with TRBD1. From germline, CDR1 is SNHLY and CDR2 FYNNEI. With 7 bases clipped from V and 8 bases from J, the junction kept 6 bases outside the gene matches. The CDR3 covers 13 residues. CDR3 loop: CASKQGEDEKLFF. The CDR3 nucleotides read TGTGCCAGCAAACAGGGGGAAGACGAAAAACTGTTTTTT.